One and the same sample provided the 12 T cell receptor beta chains below, sequenced in a study of blood T cell repertoires in COVID-19. Some clones are missing from TCRdb's copy, which holds only in-frame ones; the method was immunoSEQ multiplex PCR. Here the sample spans around 160,000 clones, 65% to 90% being singletons. The sequenced material came from peripheral blood. These receptors all stem from a man aged 60-69 years with acute or convalescent COVID-19.

This chain links TRBV28 with TRBJ1-4; 10 nucleotides align to TRBD1. Germline V gives CDR1 MDHEN, CDR2 SYDVKM. CDR3 length: 14 residues. V shed 5 bases, J shed 8 bases, and the junction held 5 bases outside the gene matches. The CDR3 sequence is CASSRDRGGEKLFF. CDR3 nucleotides: TGTGCCAGCAGTCGGGACAGGGGCGGGGAAAAACTGTTTTTT.

The gene calls are TRBV5-1 and TRBJ2-5, with 10 bases that match TRBD1. This CDR3 contains 14 residues. From germline, CDR1 is SGHRS and CDR2 YFSETQ. Trimming at V came to 2 bases and at J to 7 bases, leaving 5 bases not matched to a gene. The CDR3 nucleotides are TGCGCCAGCAGCTTAGGGACAGGGGACGGGACCCAGTACTTC. Translation gives CASSLGTGDGTQYF.

This clone has a single count. The chain employs TRBV27 and TRBJ1-2, with 7 bases fitting TRBD1. The length of the CDR3 is 15 residues. CDR1 and CDR2 (germline): MNHEY, SMNVEV (reference sequence). With V trimmed by 6 bases and J by 4 bases, 11 bases remained unmatched. This CDR3 reads CASSRQGPSGYGYTF. Here the CDR3 DNA reads TGTGCCAGCAGCAGACAGGGACCTAGTGGCTATGGCTACACCTTC.

The chain couples TRBV15 to TRBJ1-2; 7 bases align to TRBD1. The CDR3 sequence is 16 residues long. Germline CDR1 and CDR2: LNHNV and YYDKDF (reference sequence). J gave up 0 bases and V 1 base, and 5 bases lay outside the gene matches. Here the CDR3 reads CATSRGGTATNYGYTF. CDR3 DNA: TGTGCCACCAGCAGAGGAGGGACAGCCACTAACTATGGCTACACCTTC.

The genes are TRBV30 and TRBJ2-7, with a possible D match to TRBD2 (6 bases). Germline lookup yields CDR1 GTSNPN and CDR2 SVGIG (reference sequence). Trimming pared 1 base from V and 4 bases from J, leaving 14 bases between. The CDR3 has 14 residues. The CDR3 nucleotides are TGTGCCTGGAGTGGGGCGGGGTTAGGGTACGAGCAGTACTTC. Translation: CAWSGAGLGYEQYF.

The rearrangement uses TRBV2 and TRBJ1-2; D is perhaps TRBD1 (5 bases). The germline V gene encodes CDR1 SNHLY and CDR2 FYNNEI. This CDR3 has 12 amino acids. V was shortened by 10 bases and J by 6 bases, with 15 bases between the two germline ends. The CDR3 DNA sequence: TGTGCCATCTCGGGGGAGGGGCATGGCTACACCTTC. Its translation is CAISGEGHGYTF.

This clone was observed a single time. This sequence joins TRBV2 and TRBJ1-4, with D possibly matching TRBD1 (5 bases). This CDR3 spans 15 amino acids. Trimming cost V 5 bases and J 0 bases, with 10 bases left between them. Germline V gives CDR1 SNHLY, CDR2 FYNNEI. This CDR3 reads CASSSDRTTNEKLFF. For the CDR3, the DNA is TGTGCCAGCAGTTCCGACAGAACAACTAATGAAAAACTGTTTTTT.

This chain links TRBV3-1 (or the pseudogene TRBV3-2) with TRBJ1-2; TRBD1 matches at 9 bases. The CDR3 consists of 15 residues. V was pared by 4 bases and J by 7 bases, with 10 bases of the junction left unmatched. CDR1 is LGHDT and CDR2 is YNNKEL in the germline V gene (reference sequence). For the CDR3, the DNA is TGTGCCAGCAGCCCCCACCCGGGACAGGGTAGTGGCTACACCTTC. This gives the protein CASSPHPGQGSGYTF.

V usage is TRBV30 and J usage is TRBJ2-1; 7 positions agree with TRBD1. The V segment lost 0 bases and the J segment 0 bases; nucleotides outside the gene matches: 14. This CDR3 has 19 residues. CDR1 is GTSNPN, CDR2 SVGIG, per germline (reference sequence). As DNA, the CDR3 is TGTGCCTGGAGTGTACATCAGGGGGACCCTAGATACTCCTACAATGAGCAGTTCTTC. Translated: CAWSVHQGDPRYSYNEQFF.

Many counts were recorded for this clone. The CDR3 loop is CASSFGENEQYF. CDR3 bases: TGTGCCAGCAGCTTCGGAGAAAACGAGCAGTACTTC. The V call is TRBV5-4, the J call TRBJ2-7, with D uncertain. The V and J ends lost 2 bases and 5 bases respectively, with 8 bases between them. This CDR3 has 12 residues. Germline CDR1 is SGHNT and CDR2 is YYREEE (reference sequence).

The J gene is TRBJ2-1, the V gene TRBV29-1; TRBD1 aligns across 12 bases. V trimming: 7 bases; J trimming: 12 bases; junction bases outside the gene matches: 19. The CDR3 consists of 16 residues. CDR1 is SQVTM, CDR2 ANQGSEA, per germline. The CDR3 DNA sequence: TGCAGCGCCATTGAAGGCGTCCGGGACAGGGGGCGGGTGCAGTTCTTC. It specifies CSAIEGVRDRGRVQFF.

The chain has TRBV19 and TRBJ1-2; 7 nucleotides match TRBD1. The CDR3 has 15 amino acids. The junction had 4 bases not matched to a gene; V was cut back by 3 bases and J by 0 bases. Germline V gene data show CDR1 as LNHDA and CDR2 as SQIVND (reference sequence). The CDR3, as DNA: TGTGCCAGTAGTATCAGGGGACAGCCTAACTATGGCTACACCTTC. It is translated as CASSIRGQPNYGYTF.